These 15 T cell receptor beta chains came from one sample sequenced in a study of blood T cell repertoires in COVID-19. The repertoire was sequenced with immunoSEQ multiplex PCR; TCRdb's copy has only in-frame clones and lacks some. Of about 58,000 clones in the sample, 78% were seen once. Source material: peripheral blood. Receptors originate from a human donor in a cohort sampled during active COVID-19.

There are a few counts of this clone. CDR3 residues: CATSRDRVGTEAFF. In DNA form, the CDR3 reads TGTGCCACCAGCAGAGACAGGGTTGGCACTGAAGCTTTCTTT. This chain uses TRBV15 with TRBJ1-1; D is perhaps TRBD1 (5 bases). This CDR3 comprises 14 residues. Trimming stripped 0 bases from V and 4 bases from J, with 9 bases between. The germline V gene encodes CDR1 LNHNV and CDR2 YYDKDF (reference sequence).

The chain carries TRBV27 and TRBJ1-1, with 11 bases aligning to TRBD1. CDR1 is MNHEY and CDR2 is SMNVEV in the germline V gene (reference sequence). CDR3 length equals 14 residues. J was trimmed by 4 bases and V by 5 bases; bases with no gene match: 3. The CDR3 nucleotides are TGTGCCAGCAGTCCGGGACAGGGGGGCACTGAAGCTTTCTTT. Its protein product is CASSPGQGGTEAFF.

This sequence joins TRBV28 and TRBJ1-6, with a possible D match to TRBD1 (5 bases). V dropped 3 bases and J dropped 2 bases, with 17 bases sitting between them. The CDR3 is made up of 18 amino acids. Germline lookup yields CDR1 MDHEN and CDR2 SYDVKM. The CDR3 is CASSFKGLGRPYNSPLHF. The DNA for the CDR3 is TGTGCCAGCAGTTTTAAGGGGTTAGGCAGACCCTATAATTCACCCCTCCACTTT.

The rearrangement uses TRBV19 and TRBJ2-3; 9 positions agree with TRBD1. CDR1 is LNHDA, CDR2 SQIVND, per germline (reference sequence). V was clipped by 1 base and J by 5 bases; unmatched bases: 4. The CDR3 contains 15 residues. In DNA, the CDR3 is TGTGCCAGTAGTATAGGGGACAGGGAGATAGATACGCAGTATTTT. Its protein product is CASSIGDREIDTQYF. Looking up the rest from reference TRBV19 and TRBJ2-3 gives the full variable domain: DGGITQSPKYLFRKEGQNVTLSCEQNLNHDAMYWYRQDPGQGLRLIYYSQIVNDFQKGDIAEGYSVSREKKESFPLTVTSAQKNPTAFYLCASSIGDREIDTQYFGPGTRLTVL.

The V and J genes are TRBV3-1 (or the pseudogene TRBV3-2) and TRBJ2-7, with 9 bases identical to TRBD1. CDR1 is LGHDT, CDR2 YNNKEL, per germline (reference sequence). The CDR3 sequence is 16 residues long. V was pared by 0 bases and J by 1 base, with 4 bases of the junction left unmatched. CDR3 region: CASSQDLGTGSYEQYF. The DNA of the CDR3 is TGTGCCAGCAGCCAAGATCTGGGGACAGGGTCCTACGAGCAGTACTTC.

J is TRBJ2-7 and V is TRBV9; 9 nucleotides match TRBD1. The CDR3 runs 14 residues. Germline V gene sequence: CDR1 SGDLS, CDR2 YYNGEE. V dropped 0 bases and J dropped 4; count of bases not matched to a gene: 2. DNA for the CDR3: TGTGCCAGCAGCGTAGGGACAGGGGCTTACGAGCAGTACTTC. Translation gives CASSVGTGAYEQYF.

The CDR3 DNA reads as TGTGCCAGCAGTTTATCGGGGGGCTTAGGGGAAAAACTGTTTTTT. It yields the protein CASSLSGGLGEKLFF. The chain carries TRBV28 and TRBJ1-4; tentative D call: TRBD1 (6 bases). Germline V gives CDR1 MDHEN, CDR2 SYDVKM. The CDR3 length is 15 residues. Trimming removed 1 base from V and 8 bases from J, with 14 bases in between.

This clone was observed at least ten times. The chain links TRBV10-3 to TRBJ1-5, with TRBD1 matching 9 bases. The germline gives CDR1 ENHRY, CDR2 SYGVKD. V shed 10 bases, J shed 7 bases, and the junction held 14 bases outside the gene matches. CDR3 length: 15 residues. CDR3: CATTAGTGLGQPQHF. The CDR3 region has the DNA TGTGCCACTACCGCCGGGACAGGGCTTGGACAGCCCCAGCATTTT.

This chain connects TRBV10-2 to TRBJ1-2; D is possibly TRBD1 (5 bases). The germline V and J ends were trimmed by 2 bases and 6 bases, with 10 bases remaining between them. CDR1 and CDR2 from the germline V gene are WSHSY and SAAADI. This CDR3 region has 13 residues. The DNA of the CDR3 is TGCGCCAGCAGTGAGCTAGGGGAGGATGGCTACACCTTC. This sequence encodes CASSELGEDGYTF.

The rearrangement joins TRBV3-1 (or the pseudogene TRBV3-2) to TRBJ2-5; TRBD2 matches at 7 bases. V lost 1 base to trimming and J lost 2 bases; unmatched junction nucleotides: 10. The V gene's germline CDR1 is LGHDT and CDR2 YNNKEL (reference sequence). The length of the CDR3 is 17 residues. CDR3 nucleotide sequence: TGTGCCAGCAGCCAAGGTGTCGGGGGGTTCTTACAAGAGACCCAGTACTTC. Amino acids: CASSQGVGGFLQETQYF.

V is TRBV7-9 and J is TRBJ1-1, with 7 bases fitting TRBD1. The germline CDR1 and CDR2 sequences are SEHNR and FQNEAQ (reference sequence). CDR3 length: 18 amino acids. J was trimmed by 2 bases and V by 2 bases; bases with no gene match: 14. The CDR3 bases are TGTGCCAGCAGCTTAAATACAGGGGTCCCCTCCTTAAACACTGAAGCTTTCTTT. Protein product: CASSLNTGVPSLNTEAFF. Based on the CDR3 plus reference TRBV7-9 and TRBJ1-1, the full variable domain is DTGVSQNPRHKITKRGQNVTFRCDPISEHNRLYWYRQTLGQGPEFLTYFQNEAQLEKSRLLSDRFSAERPKGSFSTLEIQRTEQGDSAMYLCASSLNTGVPSLNTEAFFGQGTRLTVV.

This chain uses TRBV28 with TRBJ1-5, with D tentatively TRBD1 (6 bases). Germline CDR1 is MDHEN and CDR2 is SYDVKM. CDR3 length: 19 residues. V was shortened by 6 bases and J by 0 bases, with 24 bases between the two germline ends. CDR3 sequence: CASRYTGTSSLYSNQPQHF. The CDR3 coding sequence is TGTGCCAGCAGATACACCGGGACATCTTCCCTCTATAGCAATCAGCCCCAGCATTTT.

The chain uses TRBV29-1 and TRBJ1-1, with TRBD1 as a possible D gene (6 bases). Looked up from germline, CDR1 is SQVTM and CDR2 is ANQGSEA. The CDR3 extends over 16 amino acids. V lost 1 base and J 4 bases, leaving 19 bases between the germline ends. Here the CDR3 DNA reads TGCAGCGTTGAAGTCCTTGGAGGGGGGGGAGTCACTGAAGCTTTCTTT. The encoded protein is CSVEVLGGGGVTEAFF. Based on the CDR3 plus reference TRBV29-1 and TRBJ1-1, the full variable domain is SAVISQKPSRDICQRGTSLTIQCQVDSQVTMMFWYRQQPGQSLTLIATANQGSEATYESGFVIDKFPISRPNLTFSTLTVSNMSPEDSSIYLCSVEVLGGGGVTEAFFGQGTRLTVV.

This clone came up once. The chain links TRBV4-3 to TRBJ2-7; D unclear. The CDR3 sequence is 14 residues long. V lost 1 base, J lost 2 bases, and 9 bases lay in between. CDR1 is LGHNA and CDR2 is YSLEER in the germline V gene. CDR3 region: CASSQVPGPYEQYF. The CDR3, as DNA: TGCGCCAGCAGCCAAGTACCAGGCCCCTACGAGCAGTACTTC.

This rearrangement joins TRBV5-6 to TRBJ2-1; 10 bases line up with TRBD2. Per germline, CDR1 SGHDT and CDR2 YYEEEE. The CDR3 length is 16 residues. With 0 bases clipped from V and 5 bases from J, the junction kept 5 bases outside the gene matches. CDR3 loop: CASSLASSGSHNEQFF. Written as DNA, the CDR3 is TGTGCCAGCAGCTTGGCTTCTAGCGGGAGCCACAATGAGCAGTTCTTC.